This T cell receptor beta chain was sequenced during a study of blood T cell repertoires in COVID-19. The CDR3 is 15 residues long. Trimming stripped 4 bases from V and 6 bases from J, with 19 bases between. CDR1 and CDR2 from the germline V gene are SGHNT and YYREEE (reference sequence). Authors' data handling: The authors estimated nucleated cell counts from reference gene primer amplification. The repertoire was sequenced with immunoSEQ multiplex PCR; TCRdb's copy has only in-frame clones and lacks some. V and J calls plus clone size are reproduced from that table; the DNA served to infer D and trimming. The table records roughly 200,000 clones, around 75% of them present only once.

This sequence joins TRBV5-4 and TRBJ1-2, with D possibly being TRBD1 (5 bases). This clonotype was obtained from a middle-aged woman with COVID-19, enrolled during active disease. Sequences were obtained from peripheral blood. The CDR3 sequence: CASSPSGIVTNGYTF. The CDR3 nucleotides read TGTGCCAGCAGCCCGTCAGGGATCGTCACCAATGGCTACACCTTC.